The 30 T cell receptor beta chains listed next were all sequenced from one sample in a study of breast tumors, draining lymph nodes, adjacent tissues. TCRdb independently ran MiXCR on the multiplex PCR reads; one entry per CDR3 protein. This sample has about 230,000 distinct CDR3 sequences, with 32% found just once. The lymph nodes were axillary draining lymph nodes from breast cancer patients. The specimen sequenced was axillary lymph node tissue. These receptor sequences come from a female donor with breast cancer. Some clones in this sample may be carry-over from other donors' samples.

The chain carries TRBV27 and TRBJ1-1; D is uncertain. CDR1 and CDR2 from the germline V gene are MNHEY and SMNVEV (reference sequence). CDR3 size: 15 residues. V lost 6 bases, J lost 0 bases, and 14 bases lay in between. The CDR3 is CASRLRGYMNTEAFF. The CDR3 nucleotides read TGTGCCAGCAGGTTACGGGGATACATGAACACTGAAGCTTTCTTT.

This clonotype was seen repeatedly, ten times or more. This chain connects TRBV7-3 to TRBJ2-1; 7 bases map to TRBD2. Germline CDR1 and CDR2: SGHTA and FQGTGA. The CDR3 runs to 13 residues. V was clipped by 3 bases and J by 7 bases; unmatched bases: 3. The CDR3 DNA follows: TGTGCCAGCAGCTTGTTGGGGGGGAATGAGCAGTTCTTC. This sequence encodes CASSLLGGNEQFF.

This clonotype appeared many times. The CDR3 sequence is CASSLNTGNTGELFF. The CDR3 DNA reads TGCGCCAGCAGCTTGAACACAGGGAACACCGGGGAGCTGTTTTTT. The V and J genes are TRBV5-1 and TRBJ2-2; D might be TRBD1 (5 bases). Germline-derived CDR1 and CDR2 are SGHRS and YFSETQ. V was trimmed by 1 base and J by 1 base, leaving 8 bases between them. This CDR3 has 15 residues.

Of note for this clonotype: Compared with germline, one end of the junction differs, possibly owing to a read error. V is TRBV30 and J is TRBJ2-2; perhaps D is TRBD1 or TRBD2 (6 bases each). This CDR3 comprises 14 residues. Germline V gives CDR1 GTSNPN, CDR2 SVGIG (reference sequence). The CDR3 loop is CAWSRGVRTGELSW. CDR3 DNA sequence: TGTGCCTGGAGTAGGGGGGTAAGGACCGGGGAGCTGTCTTGG.

This clonotype has a count of ten or more. V is TRBV7-8 and J is TRBJ2-7, with D uncertain. V was shortened by 1 base and J by 2 bases, with 9 bases between the two germline ends. The germline V gene encodes CDR1 SGHVS and CDR2 FQNEAQ. The CDR3 spans 14 residues. The CDR3 region is CASSLGLGTYEQYF. CDR3 DNA sequence: TGTGCCAGCAGCTTAGGGTTGGGGACCTACGAGCAGTACTTC.

This clonotype was observed many times. The chain is built from TRBV29-1 and TRBJ1-5, with 7 bases identical to TRBD1. V trimming: 6 bases; J trimming: 3 bases; junction bases outside the gene matches: 5. This CDR3 is built from 13 residues. Germline loops: CDR1 SQVTM, CDR2 ANQGSEA. The CDR3 loop reads CSVSGGLNQPQHF. The CDR3 region has the DNA TGCAGCGTGTCAGGGGGACTCAATCAGCCCCAGCATTTT.

Note on this clonotype: A much larger clone differs from this one at a single base, so this may be a read error. The chain recombines TRBV7-3 with TRBJ2-1, with 8 bases fitting TRBD2. In germline, CDR1 is SGHTA, CDR2 FQGTGA. The CDR3 is made up of 15 amino acids. CDR3 protein: CASSLSSGMTNEQLF. The CDR3, as DNA: TGTGCCAGCAGCTTAAGTAGCGGGATGACAAATGAGCAGCTCTTC.

The CDR3 nucleotides are TGTGCCAGCAGGCAAACAGGGAGGTATCAGCCCCAGCATTTT. Protein sequence: CASRQTGRYQPQHF. The rearrangement uses TRBV27 and TRBJ1-5; the D gene is possibly TRBD1 (6 bases). The germline CDR1 and CDR2 sequences are MNHEY and SMNVEV (reference sequence). V was cut by 6 bases and J by 5 bases, with 14 bases left in between. The CDR3 is made up of 14 amino acids.

The table lists this clonotype with many counts. The rearrangement uses TRBV18 and TRBJ2-7; 7 nucleotides agree with TRBD2. The CDR3 contains 16 residues. V lost 3 bases and J lost 2; bases outside the gene matches: 10. CDR1 and CDR2 (germline): KGHSH, LQKENI. CDR3 sequence (DNA): TGTGCCAGCTCACCCGGCCCGCCAGGGACTACCTACGAGCAGTACTTC. It is translated as CASSPGPPGTTYEQYF.

This clonotype was recorded at least ten times. This sequence joins TRBV12-3 or TRBV12-4 and TRBJ1-2; 10 positions agree with TRBD1. The CDR3 runs 16 residues. V shed 2 bases and J 2 bases; nucleotides not matched to a gene: 5. The CDR3 here is CASSLIGTGVNYGYTF. DNA of the CDR3: TGTGCCAGCAGTTTAATCGGGACAGGGGTAAACTATGGCTACACCTTC.

This clonotype has at least ten counts. The genes are TRBV20-1 and TRBJ1-5, with TRBD1 as a possible D gene (6 bases). CDR3 length: 15 residues. Between the trimmed V and J ends, which lost 8 bases and 5 bases, there was a span of 22 bases. CDR1 DFQATT and CDR2 SNEGSKA come from the germline V gene (reference sequence). CDR3 sequence reads: CSTRRRTGYDQPQHF. Here the CDR3 DNA reads TGCAGTACGAGACGCCGCACAGGGTATGATCAGCCCCAGCATTTT.

This clonotype was picked up many times. J is TRBJ2-3 and V is TRBV20-1; 7 nucleotides line up with TRBD2. The V gene's germline CDR1 is DFQATT and CDR2 SNEGSKA (reference sequence). CDR3 length: 14 amino acids. V lost 2 bases, J lost 3 bases, and 5 bases stayed unmatched. The CDR3 region has the DNA TGCAGTGCTAGACATAGCGGGCGAACAGATACGCAGTATTTT. As protein: CSARHSGRTDTQYF.

The V gene is TRBV20-1, the J gene TRBJ2-5; D is possibly TRBD1 (6 bases). V dropped 2 bases and J dropped 5 bases, with 18 bases sitting between them. The length of the CDR3 is 15 residues. Germline lookup yields CDR1 DFQATT and CDR2 SNEGSKA (reference sequence). The CDR3 coding sequence is TGCAGTGCTAGACAGCCGGGGTCAAGGGGGGAGACCCAGTACTTC. It specifies CSARQPGSRGETQYF.

This clonotype was detected ten times or more. The chain has TRBV19 and TRBJ1-2; maybe TRBD1 (6 bases). Trimming took 6 bases from V and 5 from J, leaving 25 bases between them. CDR3 length: 17 amino acids. From germline, CDR1 is LNHDA and CDR2 SQIVND (reference sequence). The DNA for the CDR3 is TGTGCCAGTAGCACGACTGGCCACGGGGGGCCTTCTTATGGCTACACCTTC. Translation: CASSTTGHGGPSYGYTF.

This clonotype was observed many times. This sequence joins TRBV5-4 and TRBJ2-2; possibly TRBD2 for D (5 bases). This CDR3 comprises 15 residues. The V and J ends lost 0 bases and 0 bases respectively, with 6 bases between them. The V gene's germline CDR1 is SGHNT and CDR2 YYREEE (reference sequence). The CDR3 sequence is CASSLGGANTGELFF. DNA of the CDR3: TGTGCCAGCAGCTTGGGGGGAGCGAACACCGGGGAGCTGTTTTTT.

This clonotype has just one count. In DNA, the CDR3 is TGCGCCAGCAGTGACCCCGGGACTAAGGGTACGCAGTATTTT. Translated, it gives CASSDPGTKGTQYF. The V and J genes are TRBV4-1 and TRBJ2-3, with 7 bases lining up with TRBD2. The CDR3 sequence is 14 residues long. With 6 bases clipped from V and 8 bases from J, the junction kept 11 bases outside the gene matches. CDR1 is MGHRA, CDR2 YSYEKL, per germline.

The J gene is TRBJ2-3, the V gene TRBV9, with D perhaps TRBD1 or TRBD2 (6 bases each). CDR1 and CDR2 (germline): SGDLS, YYNGEE. The CDR3 length is 18 residues. V gave up 0 bases and J gave up 0 bases, with 17 bases separating them. The CDR3 nucleotides are TGTGCCAGCAGCGTAGTTTCGGGGGCCGGGGTTAGCACAGATACGCAGTATTTT. It codes for CASSVVSGAGVSTDTQYF.

The chain couples TRBV2 to TRBJ2-5; maybe TRBD2 (5 bases). Trimming shortened V by 6 bases and J by 3 bases, and 11 bases separated the two germline ends. The CDR3 is 13 amino acids. In germline, CDR1 is SNHLY, CDR2 FYNNEI. The CDR3 loop reads CASSLGRKETQYF. The CDR3 DNA reads TGTGCCAGCAGCTTAGGGAGAAAAGAGACCCAGTACTTC.

This clonotype was seen repeatedly, ten times or more. The CDR3 reads CASSPDPGLAGVGQETQYF. The CDR3 DNA is TGTGCCAGCAGCCCCGACCCGGGACTAGCGGGAGTGGGGCAAGAGACCCAGTACTTC. V gene TRBV7-2 combines with J gene TRBJ2-5; 14 bases align to TRBD2. This CDR3 contains 19 residues. V trimming: 5 bases; J trimming: 2 bases; junction bases outside the gene matches: 13. The germline V gene encodes CDR1 SGHTA and CDR2 FQGNSA.

There are many counts of this clonotype. This chain joins TRBV19 and TRBJ2-2; tentative D call: TRBD2 (6 bases). V lost 1 base and J 5 bases, leaving 14 bases between the germline ends. The CDR3 length is 16 residues. Per germline, CDR1 LNHDA and CDR2 SQIVND (reference sequence). For the CDR3, the DNA is TGTGCCAGTAGTATAGCGGGAGACCCAATTACCGGGGAGCTGTTTTTT. Translation: CASSIAGDPITGELFF. The whole variable domain, remainder taken from reference TRBV19 and TRBJ2-2, is DGGITQSPKYLFRKEGQNVTLSCEQNLNHDAMYWYRQDPGQGLRLIYYSQIVNDFQKGDIAEGYSVSREKKESFPLTVTSAQKNPTAFYLCASSIAGDPITGELFFGEGSRLTVL.

This clonotype was counted once. The V and J genes are TRBV20-1 and TRBJ1-4; D unresolved. This CDR3 is 14 amino acids long. Trimming pared 1 base from V and 4 bases from J, leaving 10 bases between. Looked up from germline, CDR1 is DFQATT and CDR2 is SNEGSKA (reference sequence). CDR3 in DNA: TGCAGTGCTAGAGGTCCAAGCCTTAATGAAAAACTGTTTTTT. Its translation: CSARGPSLNEKLFF.

This clonotype was picked up a small number of times. The rearrangement joins TRBV6-2 or TRBV6-3 to TRBJ2-2, with 8 bases matching TRBD2. J gave up 5 bases and V 5 bases, and 7 bases lay outside the gene matches. Germline CDR1 and CDR2: MNHEY and SVGEGT. The CDR3 length is 15 residues. The CDR3: CASSRGGAATGELFF. The CDR3, as DNA: TGTGCCAGCAGTCGGGGGGGTGCGGCTACCGGGGAGCTGTTTTTT.

This clonotype was detected many times. For the CDR3, the DNA is TGTGCCAGTAGTATCGGGGCCCAAGAGACCCAGTACTTC. Translation: CASSIGAQETQYF. The chain joins TRBV19 to TRBJ2-5; D may match TRBD1 or TRBD2 (5 bases each). V lost 3 bases and J lost 1, with 6 bases in between. The CDR3 consists of 13 residues. Germline V gene lookup returns CDR1 LNHDA and CDR2 SQIVND (reference sequence).

Comment on this clonotype: Because it lacks the conserved phenylalanine or tryptophan at the end, this CDR3 is likely a read error. Because the CDR3's place on the DNA is in doubt, the DNA is left out and the CDR3 is given as listed by TCRdb. The chain is built from TRBV7-8 and TRBJ2-5; the table names TRBD1, a call not compared with the DNA. CDR1 SGHVS and CDR2 FQNEAQ come from the germline V gene. The CDR3 length equals 9 residues, ends included. CDR3 sequence: CASTQGGQG.

The genes are TRBV20-1 and TRBJ2-3; the D gene could be TRBD1 or TRBD2 (6 bases each). Germline-derived CDR1 and CDR2 are DFQATT and SNEGSKA (reference sequence). The CDR3 consists of 20 residues. Deletions cut 6 bases from V and 3 bases from J, with 34 bases between. DNA of the CDR3: TGCAGTGCCCCAAGGGGGGATCGGGGGAAGGGGGGCCTTTCGACAGATACGCAGTATTTT. Translation: CSAPRGDRGKGGLSTDTQYF.

As to this clonotype: Given a much more abundant clone one base away, this may be a read error. This chain uses TRBV5-1 with TRBJ2-5; a weak D match, TRBD1 (6 bases). From germline, CDR1 is SGHRS and CDR2 YFSETQ. The CDR3 runs 14 residues. The CDR3 bases are TGCGCCAGCAGCTTGGACAGGGTCGGAGAGGCCCAGTACTTC. Its translation: CASSLDRVGEAQYF.

The table lists this clonotype with many counts. The V gene is TRBV9, the J gene TRBJ2-2; the D gene could be TRBD1 or TRBD2 (6 bases each). Germline assignment: CDR1 SGDLS and CDR2 YYNGEE. V gave up 1 base and J gave up 3 bases, with 16 bases separating them. CDR3 length: 17 amino acids. In nucleotides, the CDR3 is TGTGCCAGCAGCGTACCTGACGGGGGCTCGGACACCGGGGAGCTGTTTTTT. Its protein product is CASSVPDGGSDTGELFF.

In the case of this clonotype: The junction does not match germline at one end; this may be a read error. The V gene is TRBV7-9, the J gene TRBJ1-6; D is undetermined. CDR1 and CDR2 from the germline V gene are SEHNR and FQNEAQ (reference sequence). The length of the CDR3 is 12 residues. DNA for the CDR3: TGTGCCAGCAGCTTATTAGCGGGGTCCTCCAGCTTT. Translated, it gives CASSLLAGSSSF.

This clonotype occurred a few times. The rearrangement uses TRBV5-6 and TRBJ1-6; 10 bases agree with TRBD1. The better agreement between TRBJ2-5 and the DNA end casts doubt on the J call. From germline, CDR1 is SGHDT and CDR2 YYEEEE. The length of the CDR3 is 15 residues. CDR3 loop: CASSSIDRGLKTQYF. Written as DNA, the CDR3 is TGTGCCAGCAGCAGCATTGACAGGGGGCTCAAGACCCAGTACTTC.

The table lists this clonotype with many counts. The chain links TRBV11-3 to TRBJ2-1; D remains unclear. The germline V gene has CDR1 SGHNT and CDR2 YENEEA. V gave up 2 bases and J gave up 8 bases, with 4 bases separating them. The CDR3 runs to 11 residues. CDR3 nucleotides: TGTGCCAGCAGCTTACTGGATGAGCAGTTCTTC. It encodes CASSLLDEQFF. Filled out from reference TRBV11-3 and TRBJ2-1, the complete variable domain reads EAGVVQSPRYKIIEKKQPVAFWCNPISGHNTLYWYLQNLGQGPELLIRYENEEAVDDSQLPKDRFSAERLKGVDSTLKIQPAELGDSAVYLCASSLLDEQFFGPGTRLTVL.